This T cell receptor beta chain was documented in a study of blood T cell repertoires in COVID-19. At the level of the study: PBMCs, B-cell-depleted T cells, or T cells were the source of the cDNA or gDNA that made up the material.

The CDR3 loop spans 15 amino acids. V lost 4 bases, J lost 9 bases, and 10 bases stayed unmatched. Under the authors' procedure: Amplification of reference gene primers provided the estimated nucleated cell counts. Libraries were prepared by immunoSEQ multiplex PCR; TCRdb keeps only in-frame clonotypes and omits some of them. V and J calls and clone size are copied from that table; D and trimming were computed from the DNA. The data hold about 75,000 clones, with approximately 79% observed a single time. V gene TRBV6-7 combines with J gene TRBJ1-5, with 9 bases aligning to TRBD1. TRBV6-7 is an ORF, and what it does is uncertain. The clonotype was recovered from a woman at least 80 years old with active or convalescent COVID-19. Material: peripheral blood. This CDR3 is CASSWQGTGKGPQHF. The CDR3 DNA reads as TGTGCCAGCAGTTGGCAAGGGACAGGGAAGGGGCCCCAGCATTTT.